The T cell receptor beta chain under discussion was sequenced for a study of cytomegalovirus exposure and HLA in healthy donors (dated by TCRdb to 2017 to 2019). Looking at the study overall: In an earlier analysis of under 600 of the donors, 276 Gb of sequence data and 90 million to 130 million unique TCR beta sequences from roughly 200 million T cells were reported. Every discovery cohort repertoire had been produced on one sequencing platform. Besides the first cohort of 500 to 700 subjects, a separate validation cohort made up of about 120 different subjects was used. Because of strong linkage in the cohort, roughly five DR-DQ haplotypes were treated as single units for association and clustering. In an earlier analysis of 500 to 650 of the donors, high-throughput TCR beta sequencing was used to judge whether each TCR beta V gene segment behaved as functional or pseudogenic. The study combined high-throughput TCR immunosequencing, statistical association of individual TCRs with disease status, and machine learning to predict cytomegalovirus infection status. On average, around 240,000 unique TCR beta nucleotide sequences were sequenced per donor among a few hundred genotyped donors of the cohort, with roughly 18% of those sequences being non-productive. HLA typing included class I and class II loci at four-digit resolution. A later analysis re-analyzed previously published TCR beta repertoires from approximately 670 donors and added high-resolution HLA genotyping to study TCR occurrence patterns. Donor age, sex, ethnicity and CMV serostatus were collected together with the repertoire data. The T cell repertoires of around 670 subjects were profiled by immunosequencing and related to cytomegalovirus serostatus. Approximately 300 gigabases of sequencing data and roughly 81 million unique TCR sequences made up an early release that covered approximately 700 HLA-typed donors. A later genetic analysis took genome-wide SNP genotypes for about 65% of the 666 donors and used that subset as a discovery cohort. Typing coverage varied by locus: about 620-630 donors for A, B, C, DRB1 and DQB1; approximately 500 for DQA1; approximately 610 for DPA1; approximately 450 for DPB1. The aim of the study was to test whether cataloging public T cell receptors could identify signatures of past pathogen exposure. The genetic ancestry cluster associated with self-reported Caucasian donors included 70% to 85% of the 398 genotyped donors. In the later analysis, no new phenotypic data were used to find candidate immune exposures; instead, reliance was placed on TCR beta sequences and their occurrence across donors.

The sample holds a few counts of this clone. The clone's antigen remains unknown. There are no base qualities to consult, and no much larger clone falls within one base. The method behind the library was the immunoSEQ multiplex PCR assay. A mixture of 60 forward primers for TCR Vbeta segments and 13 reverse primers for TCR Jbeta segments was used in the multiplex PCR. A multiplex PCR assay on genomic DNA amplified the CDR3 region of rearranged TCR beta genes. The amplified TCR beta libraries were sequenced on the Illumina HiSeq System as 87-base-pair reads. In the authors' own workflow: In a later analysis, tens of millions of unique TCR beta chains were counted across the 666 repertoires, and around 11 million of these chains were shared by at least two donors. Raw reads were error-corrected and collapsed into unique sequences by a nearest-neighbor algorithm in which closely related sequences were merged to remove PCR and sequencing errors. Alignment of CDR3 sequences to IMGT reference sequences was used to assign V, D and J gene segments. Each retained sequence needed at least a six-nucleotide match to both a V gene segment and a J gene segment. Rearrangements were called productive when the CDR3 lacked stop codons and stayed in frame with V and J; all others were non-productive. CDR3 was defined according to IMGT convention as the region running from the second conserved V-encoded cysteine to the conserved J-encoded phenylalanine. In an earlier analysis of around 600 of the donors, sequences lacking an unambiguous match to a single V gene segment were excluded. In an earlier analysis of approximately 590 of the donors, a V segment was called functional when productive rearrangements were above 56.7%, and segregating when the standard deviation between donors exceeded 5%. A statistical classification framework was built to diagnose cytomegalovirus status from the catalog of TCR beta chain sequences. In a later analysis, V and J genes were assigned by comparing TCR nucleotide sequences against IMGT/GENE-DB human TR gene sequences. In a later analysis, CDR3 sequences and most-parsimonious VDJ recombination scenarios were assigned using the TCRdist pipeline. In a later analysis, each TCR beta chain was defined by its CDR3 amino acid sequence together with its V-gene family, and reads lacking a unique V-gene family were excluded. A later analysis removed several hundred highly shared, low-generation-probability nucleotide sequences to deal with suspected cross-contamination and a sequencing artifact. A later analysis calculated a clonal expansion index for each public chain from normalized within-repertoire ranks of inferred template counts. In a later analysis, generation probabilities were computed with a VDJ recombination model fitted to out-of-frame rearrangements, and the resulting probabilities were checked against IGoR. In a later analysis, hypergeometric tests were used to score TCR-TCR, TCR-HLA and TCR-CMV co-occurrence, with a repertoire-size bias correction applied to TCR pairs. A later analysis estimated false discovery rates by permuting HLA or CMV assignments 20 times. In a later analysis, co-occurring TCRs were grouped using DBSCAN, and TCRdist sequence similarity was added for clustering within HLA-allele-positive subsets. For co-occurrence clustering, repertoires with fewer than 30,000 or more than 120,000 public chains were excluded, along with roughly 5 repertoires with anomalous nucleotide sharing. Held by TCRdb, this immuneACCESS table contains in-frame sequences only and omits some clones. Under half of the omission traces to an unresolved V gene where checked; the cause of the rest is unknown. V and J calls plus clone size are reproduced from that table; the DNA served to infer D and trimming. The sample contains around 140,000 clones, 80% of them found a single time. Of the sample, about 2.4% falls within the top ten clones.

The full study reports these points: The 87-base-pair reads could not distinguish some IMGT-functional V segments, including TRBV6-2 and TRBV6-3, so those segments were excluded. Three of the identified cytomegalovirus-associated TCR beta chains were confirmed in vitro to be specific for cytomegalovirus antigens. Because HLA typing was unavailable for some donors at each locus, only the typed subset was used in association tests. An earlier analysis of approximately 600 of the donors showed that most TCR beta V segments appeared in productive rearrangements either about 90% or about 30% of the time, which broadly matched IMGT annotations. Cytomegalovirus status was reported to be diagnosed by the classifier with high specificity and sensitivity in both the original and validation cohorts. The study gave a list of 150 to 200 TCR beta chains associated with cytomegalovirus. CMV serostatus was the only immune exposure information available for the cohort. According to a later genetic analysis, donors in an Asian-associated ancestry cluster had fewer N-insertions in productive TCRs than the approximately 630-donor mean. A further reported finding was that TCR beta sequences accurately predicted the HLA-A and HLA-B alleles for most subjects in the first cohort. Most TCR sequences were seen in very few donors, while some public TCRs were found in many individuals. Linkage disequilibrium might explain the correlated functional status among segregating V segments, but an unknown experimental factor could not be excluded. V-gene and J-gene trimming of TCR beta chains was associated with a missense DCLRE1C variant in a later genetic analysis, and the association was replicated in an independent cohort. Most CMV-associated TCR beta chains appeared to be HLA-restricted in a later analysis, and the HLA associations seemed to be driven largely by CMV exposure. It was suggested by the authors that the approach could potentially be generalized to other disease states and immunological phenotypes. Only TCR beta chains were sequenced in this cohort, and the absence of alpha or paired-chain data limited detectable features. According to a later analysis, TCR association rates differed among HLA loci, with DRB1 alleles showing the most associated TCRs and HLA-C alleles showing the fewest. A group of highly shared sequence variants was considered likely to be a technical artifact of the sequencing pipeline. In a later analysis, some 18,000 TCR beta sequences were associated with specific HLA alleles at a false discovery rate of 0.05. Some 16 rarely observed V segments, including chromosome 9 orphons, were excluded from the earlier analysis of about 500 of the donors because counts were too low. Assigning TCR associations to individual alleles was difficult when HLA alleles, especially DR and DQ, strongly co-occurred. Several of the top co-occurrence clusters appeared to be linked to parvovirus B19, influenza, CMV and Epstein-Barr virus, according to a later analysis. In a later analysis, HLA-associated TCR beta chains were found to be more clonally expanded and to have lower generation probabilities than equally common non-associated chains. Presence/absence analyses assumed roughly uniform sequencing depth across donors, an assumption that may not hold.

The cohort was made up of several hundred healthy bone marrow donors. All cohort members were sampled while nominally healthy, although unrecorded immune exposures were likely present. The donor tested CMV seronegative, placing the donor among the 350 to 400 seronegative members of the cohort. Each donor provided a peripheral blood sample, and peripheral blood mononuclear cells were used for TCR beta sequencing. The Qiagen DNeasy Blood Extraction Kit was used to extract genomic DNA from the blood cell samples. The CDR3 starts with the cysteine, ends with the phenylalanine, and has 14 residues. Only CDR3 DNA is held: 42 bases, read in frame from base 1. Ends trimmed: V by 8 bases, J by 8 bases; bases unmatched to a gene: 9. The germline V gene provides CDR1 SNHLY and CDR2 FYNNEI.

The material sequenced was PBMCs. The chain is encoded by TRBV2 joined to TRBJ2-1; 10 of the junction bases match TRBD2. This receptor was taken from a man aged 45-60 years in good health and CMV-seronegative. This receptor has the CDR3 CASAVAGGRDEQFF. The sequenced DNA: TGTGCCAGCGCGGTAGCGGGAGGTCGGGATGAGCAGTTCTTC.